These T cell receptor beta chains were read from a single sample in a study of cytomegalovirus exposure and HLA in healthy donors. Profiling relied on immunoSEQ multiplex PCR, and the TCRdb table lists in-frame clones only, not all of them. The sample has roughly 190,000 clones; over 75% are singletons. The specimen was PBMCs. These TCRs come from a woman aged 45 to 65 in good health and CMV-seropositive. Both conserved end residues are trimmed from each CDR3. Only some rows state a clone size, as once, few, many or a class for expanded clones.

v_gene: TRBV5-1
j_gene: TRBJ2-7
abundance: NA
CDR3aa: ASSLAQGPYEQY

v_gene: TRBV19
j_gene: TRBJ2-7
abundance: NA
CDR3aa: ATQQGTYEQY

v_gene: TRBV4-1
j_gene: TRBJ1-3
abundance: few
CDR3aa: ASSQTGGGNTIY

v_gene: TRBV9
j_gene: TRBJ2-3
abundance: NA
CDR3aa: ASSVRDRGKFSTDTQY

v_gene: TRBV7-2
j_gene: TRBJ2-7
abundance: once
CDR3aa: ASSLATTRQGPDEQY

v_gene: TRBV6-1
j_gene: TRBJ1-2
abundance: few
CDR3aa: ASTQPGLPNGYT

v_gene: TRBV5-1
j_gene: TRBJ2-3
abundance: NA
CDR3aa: ASRRAGITDTQY

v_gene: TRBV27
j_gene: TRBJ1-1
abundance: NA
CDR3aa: ASSSGTGGGDTEAF

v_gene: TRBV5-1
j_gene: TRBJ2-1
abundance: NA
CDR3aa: ASSLAGQGHNEQF

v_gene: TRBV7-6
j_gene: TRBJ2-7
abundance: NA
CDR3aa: ASSSSGGGYEQY

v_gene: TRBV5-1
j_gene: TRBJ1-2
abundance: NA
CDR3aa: ASSLGNRRGGYT

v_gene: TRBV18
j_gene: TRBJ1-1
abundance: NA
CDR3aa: ASSPSTATEAF

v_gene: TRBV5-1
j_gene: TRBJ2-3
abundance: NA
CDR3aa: ASSLSNLAGSSSTDTQY

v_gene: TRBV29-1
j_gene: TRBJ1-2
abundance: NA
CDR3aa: SVEDHSYGYT

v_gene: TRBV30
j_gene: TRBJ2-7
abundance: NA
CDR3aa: AWSSRDRVGTYEQY

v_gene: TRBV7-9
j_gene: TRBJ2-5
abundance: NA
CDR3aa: ASSSGTGSETQY

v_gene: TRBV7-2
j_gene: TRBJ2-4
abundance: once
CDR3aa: ASRPGQGALGSWNIQY

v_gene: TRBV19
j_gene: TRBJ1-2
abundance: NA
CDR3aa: ASSIRGRGGYT